Each of the 29 T cell receptor beta chains below was sequenced from the same sample in a study of T cell responses to AZD1222 COVID-19 vaccine (dated by TCRdb to 2020 to 2022). Libraries came from the immunoSEQ multiplex PCR assay. Held by TCRdb, this immuneACCESS table contains in-frame sequences only and omits some clones. Under half of the omission traces to an unresolved V gene where checked; the cause of the rest is unknown. The sample profile shows approximately 70,000 clones; around 83% of them were found once. The ten most abundant clones make up about 9.4% of the sample. Read against the paper, the sample's time point label means: baseline before first vaccination. The sequencing here drew on peripheral blood, taken on day 0 of AZD1222 vaccination. All receptors derive from an adult in good health.

This sequence joins TRBV3-1 (or the pseudogene TRBV3-2) and TRBJ1-4, with D possibly TRBD1 on 5 matching bases. The CDR3 sequence is 13 residues long. The germline gives CDR1 LGHDT, CDR2 YNNKEL (reference sequence). The ends were cut back, 2 bases at V and 6 bases at J, with 7 bases in the middle. The CDR3 loop reads CASSQTQDEKLFF. In DNA form, the CDR3 reads TGTGCCAGCAGCCAAACACAGGATGAAAAACTGTTTTTT.

J is TRBJ1-4 and V is TRBV19; D not certain. V gave up 5 bases and J gave up 8 bases, with 15 bases separating them. There are 14 residues in the CDR3. CDR1 and CDR2 from the germline V gene are LNHDA and SQIVND (reference sequence). This CDR3 is CASSRAVGKEKLFF. DNA for the CDR3: TGTGCCAGTAGTCGGGCAGTCGGGAAAGAAAAACTGTTTTTT. Combining the CDR3 with reference TRBV19 and TRBJ1-4 gives the whole variable domain DGGITQSPKYLFRKEGQNVTLSCEQNLNHDAMYWYRQDPGQGLRLIYYSQIVNDFQKGDIAEGYSVSREKKESFPLTVTSAQKNPTAFYLCASSRAVGKEKLFFGSGTQLSVL.

V and J are TRBV5-5 and TRBJ1-6; the D is unclear. The germline V gene encodes CDR1 SGHKS and CDR2 YYEKEE (reference sequence). The CDR3 is 13 amino acids. Trimming removed 2 bases from V and 10 bases from J, with 10 bases in between. As DNA, the CDR3 is TGTGCCAGCAGCTTAAGAGCGAACTCACCCCTCCACTTT. It specifies CASSLRANSPLHF.

This chain uses TRBV29-1 with TRBJ1-2; 10 bases align to TRBD1. CDR1 is SQVTM and CDR2 is ANQGSEA in the germline V gene. Trimming took 6 bases from V and 8 from J; bases not matched to a gene: 6. The length of the CDR3 is 12 residues. The CDR3 sequence: CSVGQGERGYTF. The CDR3 coding sequence is TGCAGCGTCGGACAGGGGGAACGCGGCTACACCTTC.

This chain connects TRBV12-3 or TRBV12-4 to TRBJ2-3, with no clear D. The ends were cut back, 3 bases at V and 2 bases at J, with 3 bases in the middle. The CDR3 loop spans 12 amino acids. CDR3 protein: CASSLATDTQYF. In DNA form, the CDR3 reads TGTGCCAGCAGTTTGGCCACAGATACGCAGTATTTT.

V and J are TRBV4-1 and TRBJ1-3; maybe TRBD1 (5 bases). This CDR3 has 16 amino acids. Trimming stripped 2 bases from V and 2 bases from J, with 13 bases between. The V gene's germline CDR1 is MGHRA and CDR2 YSYEKL. The CDR3 is CASSQPIRGAGNTIYF. The CDR3 nucleotides are TGCGCCAGCAGCCAACCGATCCGGGGGGCTGGAAACACCATATATTTT.

The J gene is TRBJ1-2, the V gene TRBV18; D gene ambiguous. CDR3 size: 17 residues. V was trimmed by 0 bases and J by 0 bases, leaving 14 bases between them. CDR1 is KGHSH, CDR2 LQKENI, per germline. This CDR3 reads CASSPPYTVPSNYGYTF. The CDR3 nucleotides read TGTGCCAGCTCACCACCCTACACAGTACCATCTAACTATGGCTACACCTTC.

CDR3 in DNA: TGTGCCAGCACGTCCAGGGGGTACACCATATATTTT. Its protein is CASTSRGYTIYF. This chain links TRBV28 with TRBJ1-3, with 7 bases that match TRBD1. The CDR3 consists of 12 residues. Germline trimming cut 7 bases from V and 8 bases from J; bases unmatched to any gene: 5. CDR1 and CDR2 (germline): MDHEN, SYDVKM.

The rearrangement uses TRBV2 and TRBJ2-7, with 9 bases fitting TRBD1. Germline values: CDR1 SNHLY, CDR2 FYNNEI. The CDR3 covers 13 residues. V gave up 4 bases and J gave up 6 bases; unmatched junction bases: 4. CDR3 in amino acids: CASSGGQGGEQYF. The CDR3 DNA reads as TGTGCCAGCAGTGGGGGACAGGGAGGCGAGCAGTACTTC.

The chain recombines TRBV6-5 with TRBJ2-3; 7 nucleotides agree with TRBD2. The CDR3 consists of 13 residues. The germline gives CDR1 MNHEY, CDR2 SVGAGI. The V and J ends lost 5 bases and 4 bases, in that order; junction bases with no gene match: 3. As DNA, the CDR3 is TGTGCCAGCAGTCGGGGGGATCCAGATACGCAGTATTTT. Its translation: CASSRGDPDTQYF.

There are a few counts of this clone. J is TRBJ2-2 and V is TRBV19; D may be TRBD2 (6 bases). The length of the CDR3 is 14 residues. CDR1 and CDR2 from the germline V gene are LNHDA and SQIVND (reference sequence). Deletions cut 6 bases from V and 5 bases from J, with 13 bases between. CDR3 protein: CASRGGGGTGELFF. CDR3 nucleotide sequence: TGTGCCAGTAGGGGTGGGGGAGGTACCGGGGAGCTGTTTTTT.

The chain uses TRBV19 and TRBJ1-6; D ambiguous. The CDR3 is 15 residues long. Trimming stripped 3 bases from V and 5 bases from J, with 11 bases between. Germline CDR1 LNHDA, CDR2 SQIVND (reference sequence). This CDR3 is CASSMEGNNNSPLHF. The CDR3 nucleotides are TGTGCCAGTAGTATGGAAGGTAACAATAATTCACCCCTCCACTTT.

This clone has a single count. The CDR3 reads CASSSWTSGVREFF. The CDR3 DNA follows: TGTGCCAGCAGTTCATGGACTAGCGGGGTTCGGGAGTTCTTC. The chain uses TRBV28 and TRBJ2-1, with TRBD2 identical over 12 bases. V shed 4 bases, J shed 14 bases, and the junction held 9 bases outside the gene matches. Germline values: CDR1 MDHEN, CDR2 SYDVKM. This CDR3 is built from 14 residues.

This chain connects TRBV5-4 to TRBJ1-5; D uncertain. CDR1 and CDR2 (germline): SGHNT, YYREEE (reference sequence). The V end was cut by 0 bases, the J end by 2 bases, with 12 bases between. The CDR3 consists of 16 residues. CDR3 sequence reads: CASSLATGSGNQPQHF. The CDR3 DNA is TGTGCCAGCAGCTTGGCGACGGGGAGCGGCAATCAGCCCCAGCATTTT. Based on the CDR3 plus reference TRBV5-4 and TRBJ1-5, the full variable domain is ETGVTQSPTHLIKTRGQQVTLRCSSQSGHNTVSWYQQALGQGPQFIFQYYREEENGRGNFPPRFSGLQFPNYSSELNVNALELDDSALYLCASSLATGSGNQPQHFGDGTRLSIL.

This clone was counted between two and nine times. One end of the junction varies from germline; a read error may be responsible. V usage is TRBV7-7 and J usage is TRBJ2-7; D perhaps matches TRBD2 (5 bases). The germline V gene has CDR1 SSHAT and CDR2 FNYEAQ (reference sequence). This CDR3 has 13 amino acids. The CDR3 DNA sequence: TGTGCTAGCAGCCTAGCTAACGGCGGCGAGCAGTACTTC. It codes for CASSLANGGEQYF.

The rearrangement uses TRBV5-1 and TRBJ1-3; weak D call: TRBD1 (5 bases). The ends were cut back, 4 bases at V and 4 bases at J, with 15 bases in the middle. The CDR3 has 15 residues. Germline CDR1 SGHRS, CDR2 YFSETQ. CDR3 region: CASSRWGGGGNTIYF. CDR3 coding DNA: TGCGCCAGCAGCCGCTGGGGGGGAGGAGGAAACACCATATATTTT.

This clone occurred once. V usage is TRBV19 and J usage is TRBJ1-3; D not resolved. The CDR3 consists of 11 residues. V lost 9 bases and J lost 3, with 6 bases in between. Germline-derived CDR1 and CDR2 are LNHDA and SQIVND (reference sequence). CDR3 DNA: TGTGCCAGCGGGAGTGGAAACACCATATATTTT. This codes for CASGSGNTIYF. The variable domain in full, with the rest retrieved from reference TRBV19 and TRBJ1-3, is DGGITQSPKYLFRKEGQNVTLSCEQNLNHDAMYWYRQDPGQGLRLIYYSQIVNDFQKGDIAEGYSVSREKKESFPLTVTSAQKNPTAFYLCASGSGNTIYFGEGSWLTVV.

The chain links TRBV20-1 to TRBJ2-5, with D tentatively TRBD2 (6 bases). Germline V gene lookup returns CDR1 DFQATT and CDR2 SNEGSKA (reference sequence). This CDR3 comprises 15 residues. The V end lost 3 bases, the J end lost 1 base, and 15 bases lay between the germline ends. CDR3 sequence (DNA): TGCAGTGCTAGTAAGAGCGGCGGGGTCCAAGAGACCCAGTACTTC. Translation gives CSASKSGGVQETQYF.

V and J are TRBV20-1 and TRBJ1-5; D unclear. CDR1 is DFQATT and CDR2 is SNEGSKA in the germline V gene (reference sequence). CDR3 length equals 11 residues. Deletions cut 2 bases from V and 6 bases from J, with 5 bases between. The CDR3 DNA reads as TGCAGTGCTAGATCCGGTCAGCCCCAGCATTTT. The encoded protein is CSARSGQPQHF.

This chain links TRBV27 with TRBJ1-4, with TRBD1 matching over 8 bases. The germline V gene encodes CDR1 MNHEY and CDR2 SMNVEV (reference sequence). Trimming took 7 bases from V and 0 from J; bases not matched to a gene: 13. The CDR3 runs to 18 residues. The CDR3 nucleotides read TGTGCCAGCACTAGGACAGGGATTCCCTCCGCAACTAATGAAAAACTGTTTTTT. It encodes CASTRTGIPSATNEKLFF.

In its sample, this clone was seen once. The gene calls are TRBV6-1 and TRBJ2-5, with TRBD1 matching 7 bases. Germline assignment: CDR1 MNHNS and CDR2 SASEGT. Unmatched junction bases numbered 13, after V lost 2 bases and J lost 4 bases. CDR3 length: 17 residues. CDR3 in DNA: TGTGCCAGCAGTGAACGGTTCGGCAGGGGGTTTGGAGAGACCCAGTACTTC. Its protein product is CASSERFGRGFGETQYF.

The rearrangement joins TRBV7-9 to TRBJ1-1, with 7 bases lining up with TRBD1. This CDR3 is 13 amino acids long. The J segment lost 3 bases and the V segment lost 3 bases, leaving 1 base of the junction unmatched. Germline CDR1 and CDR2: SEHNR and FQNEAQ (reference sequence). The CDR3 DNA reads as TGTGCCAGCAGCTTCGACAGGGACACTGAAGCTTTCTTT. Translation gives CASSFDRDTEAFF.

The genes are TRBV5-5 and TRBJ2-3; 7 bases agree with TRBD2. J gave up 3 bases and V 4 bases, and 8 bases lay outside the gene matches. This CDR3 is 15 amino acids long. Germline V lookup: CDR1 SGHKS, CDR2 YYEKEE (reference sequence). DNA for the CDR3: TGTGCCAGCAGCCCCACCCCGGGGGGAACAGATACGCAGTATTTT. It translates to CASSPTPGGTDTQYF.

The V gene is TRBV28, the J gene TRBJ1-3, with 8 bases matching TRBD1. Germline values: CDR1 MDHEN, CDR2 SYDVKM. There are 14 residues in the CDR3. The V and J ends lost 2 bases and 8 bases, in that order; junction bases with no gene match: 5. The CDR3 loop reads CASSLEQGAYTIYF. The CDR3 nucleotides are TGTGCCAGCAGTTTAGAGCAGGGGGCGTACACCATATATTTT.

The chain couples TRBV7-3 to TRBJ1-2; 10 nucleotides match TRBD1. The CDR3 has 15 amino acids. Germline lookup yields CDR1 SGHTA and CDR2 FQGTGA. Germline trimming cut 4 bases from V and 5 bases from J; bases unmatched to any gene: 7. The chain's CDR3 is CASSSTGGFSYGYTF. CDR3 in DNA: TGTGCCAGCAGCTCGACAGGGGGCTTTAGTTATGGCTACACCTTC.

The chain couples TRBV5-4 to TRBJ1-6; 7 nucleotides align to TRBD1. This CDR3 is 16 amino acids long. Germline V gives CDR1 SGHNT, CDR2 YYREEE (reference sequence). V was clipped by 0 bases and J by 7 bases; unmatched bases: 7. CDR3 bases: TGTGCCAGCAGCTTGGGGGAAGGGGGCGGCAATTCACCCCTCCACTTT. As protein: CASSLGEGGGNSPLHF. The full variable domain, rest sourced from reference TRBV5-4 and TRBJ1-6, is ETGVTQSPTHLIKTRGQQVTLRCSSQSGHNTVSWYQQALGQGPQFIFQYYREEENGRGNFPPRFSGLQFPNYSSELNVNALELDDSALYLCASSLGEGGGNSPLHFGNGTRLTVT.

The chain recombines TRBV3-1 (or the pseudogene TRBV3-2) with TRBJ1-1; D is uncertain. Per the germline V gene, CDR1 is LGHDT and CDR2 is YNNKEL (reference sequence). This CDR3 region has 11 residues. With 2 bases removed from V and 11 bases from J, the gap between germline ends came to 9 bases. CDR3 nucleotides: TGTGCCAGCAGCCAACGGGCGGAGGCTTTCTTT. Translation: CASSQRAEAFF.

The chain carries TRBV5-1 and TRBJ1-3, with TRBD1 identical over 9 bases. This CDR3 comprises 15 residues. Germline CDR1 and CDR2: SGHRS and YFSETQ. Unmatched junction bases numbered 6, after V lost 4 bases and J lost 4 bases. The DNA for the CDR3 is TGCGCCAGCAGCGAACAGGGGGCGCAGGGAAACACCATATATTTT. Translating it yields CASSEQGAQGNTIYF. Full variable domain (rest looked up from reference TRBV5-1 and TRBJ1-3): KAGVTQTPRYLIKTRGQQVTLSCSPISGHRSVSWYQQTPGQGLQFLFEYFSETQRNKGNFPGRFSGRQFSNSRSEMNVSTLELGDSALYLCASSEQGAQGNTIYFGEGSWLTVV.

This sequence joins TRBV10-2 and TRBJ2-5; 8 bases align to TRBD2. The CDR3 runs to 13 residues. The V gene end was trimmed by 10 bases and the J gene end by 5 bases; junction bases not matched to a gene: 9. Germline CDR1 reads WSHSY; CDR2 reads SAAADI. This chain's CDR3 is CATRTSLEETQYF. CDR3 bases: TGCGCCACAAGGACTAGCTTGGAGGAGACCCAGTACTTC.